This TCR beta chain was sequenced during a study of B cell selection in AIRE deficiency. Notes on the study in general: Around 31% of healthy-shared Treg TCRbeta sequences appeared in patient Tconv cells.

CDR1 is MDHEN and CDR2 is SYDVKM in the germline V gene. Trimming removed 10 bases at V and 4 bases at J, with 16 bases between. The CDR3 runs 13 residues. Sorting defined conventional CD4 T cells as CD4+CD127+. In the original processing: Patients' conventional T cells yielded about 100,000 distinct TCRbeta sequences; donors' roughly 140,000. Generated by immunoSEQ multiplex PCR, the TCRdb table keeps only in-frame clones and is missing some. That table supplies the V and J calls and clone size; D and trimming were determined from the DNA. The table records approximately 24,000 clones, 95% to 96% of them present only once. This clone was seen just once. As yet, its antigen is unknown.

The sequence was obtained from a human donor in good health. Input material: CD4+CD127+ conventional T cells sorted from PBMCs. J is TRBJ1-1 and V is TRBV28, with D unresolved. The CDR3 DNA sequence: TGTGCCATCATGGGGATGTCGGGCACTGAAGCTTTCTTT. Translating it yields CAIMGMSGTEAFF.